This entry describes one T cell receptor beta chain. This clone has a handful of counts. It has no known antigen specificity. Base quality data are lacking; no much larger clone is found one base away. The protocol used for the library was the immunoSEQ multiplex PCR assay. For the multiplex PCR, a mixture combining 60 forward primers for TCR Vbeta segments and 13 reverse primers for TCR Jbeta segments was used. The CDR3 region of rearranged TCR beta genes was amplified from genomic DNA with a multiplex PCR assay. On the Illumina HiSeq System, the amplified TCR beta libraries were sequenced as 87-base-pair reads. Per the original workflow: In a later analysis, approximately 74 million unique TCR beta chains were counted across the roughly 670 repertoires, and roughly 11 million of these chains were shared by at least two donors. Raw reads were error-corrected and collapsed into unique sequences by a nearest-neighbor algorithm in which closely related sequences were merged to remove PCR and sequencing errors. V, D and J gene segments were assigned by aligning CDR3 sequences to IMGT reference sequences. Each retained sequence needed at least a six-nucleotide match to both a V gene segment and a J gene segment. A rearrangement was called productive if the CDR3 had no stop codons and remained in frame with V and J, and every other rearrangement was called non-productive. Following IMGT convention, CDR3 was defined as the stretch from the second conserved V-encoded cysteine up to the conserved J-encoded phenylalanine. Sequences without an unambiguous match to a single V gene segment were excluded from the earlier analysis of about 600 of the donors. In an earlier analysis of about 590 of the donors, a V segment was called functional when productive rearrangements were above 56.7%, and segregating when the standard deviation between donors exceeded 5%. A statistical classification framework was built to diagnose cytomegalovirus status from the catalog of TCR beta chain sequences. In a later analysis, V and J genes were assigned by comparing TCR nucleotide sequences against IMGT/GENE-DB human TR gene sequences. A later analysis assigned CDR3 sequences and most-parsimonious VDJ recombination scenarios with the TCRdist pipeline. In a later analysis, every TCR beta chain was defined by the combination of its CDR3 amino acid sequence and its V-gene family, and reads without a unique V-gene family were dropped. A later analysis removed several hundred highly shared, low-generation-probability nucleotide sequences to deal with suspected cross-contamination and a sequencing artifact. In a later analysis, a clonal expansion index for each public chain was calculated from normalized within-repertoire ranks of inferred template counts. In a later analysis, generation probabilities were computed with a VDJ recombination model fitted to out-of-frame rearrangements, and the resulting probabilities were checked against IGoR. A later analysis scored TCR-TCR, TCR-HLA and TCR-CMV co-occurrence with hypergeometric tests, applying a repertoire-size bias correction to TCR pairs. False discovery rates were estimated in a later analysis by permuting HLA or CMV assignments 20 times. A later analysis grouped co-occurring TCRs with DBSCAN, adding TCRdist sequence similarity when clustering within HLA-allele-positive subsets. Repertoires with fewer than 30,000 or more than 120,000 public chains, plus five repertoires with anomalous nucleotide sharing, were excluded from co-occurrence clustering. Entries here come from immuneACCESS through TCRdb and include only in-frame sequences with V and J called. Some clones fail to appear in such tables; in the studies checked, an unresolved V gene covers under half of the shortfall, and the cause of the remainder is unknown. The V and J calls and clone size were taken over from that table, and D and trimming were inferred from the DNA. The sample table holds under 200,000 clones, of which about an eighth were seen once. The ten largest make up more than 7% of the sample.

The data originate from a study of cytomegalovirus exposure and HLA in healthy donors (dated by TCRdb to between 2016 and 2019). Some background on the complete study: In an earlier analysis of around 540 of the donors, 250 to 300 Gb of sequence data and 100 million or so unique TCR beta sequences from roughly 190 million T cells were reported. Roughly 300 gigabases of sequencing data and approximately 85 million unique TCR sequences were included in an early release covering about 700 HLA-typed donors. Among the roughly 400 genotyped donors, around 79% belonged to the genetic ancestry cluster associated with self-reported Caucasian donors. The study aimed to test whether cataloging public T cell receptors could reveal signatures of past pathogen exposure. The study used immunosequencing to profile the T cell repertoires of some 600 subjects and linked those repertoires to cytomegalovirus serostatus. Along with the approximately 700-subject first cohort, a separate validation cohort of around 110 different subjects was used. To predict cytomegalovirus infection status, the study combined high-throughput TCR immunosequencing, statistical association of individual TCRs with disease status, and machine learning. A later analysis re-analyzed previously published TCR beta repertoires from approximately 700 donors and added high-resolution HLA genotyping to study TCR occurrence patterns. In the later analysis, no new phenotypic data were used to find candidate immune exposures; instead, reliance was placed on TCR beta sequences and their occurrence across donors. An earlier analysis of about 600 of the donors used high-throughput TCR beta sequencing to judge whether each TCR beta V gene segment behaved as functional or pseudogenic. Donor age, sex, ethnicity and CMV serostatus were compiled together with the repertoire data. Genome-wide SNP genotypes for about 65% of the roughly 670 donors were used in a later genetic analysis, which treated that subset as a discovery cohort. All discovery cohort repertoires had been generated on a single sequencing platform. Class I and class II HLA loci were covered by the typing at four-digit resolution. Typing coverage varied by locus: roughly 620-640 donors for A, B, C, DRB1 and DQB1; roughly 520 for DQA1; about 590 for DPA1; more than 450 for DPB1. Because of strong linkage in the cohort, four or five DR-DQ haplotypes were treated as single units for association and clustering. Across 398 genotyped donors of the cohort, an average of about 200,000 unique TCR beta nucleotide sequences per donor were sequenced, and about a sixth of those sequences were non-productive. The paper as a whole reports these results and caveats: Linkage disequilibrium might explain the correlated functional status among segregating V segments, but an unknown experimental factor could not be ruled out. In a later analysis, several top co-occurrence clusters were reported to appear linked to parvovirus B19, influenza, CMV and Epstein-Barr virus. At a false discovery rate of 0.05, a later analysis linked under 20,000 TCR beta sequences to specific HLA alleles. A later analysis found that HLA-associated TCR beta chains were more clonally expanded and had lower generation probabilities than equally common non-associated chains. Approximately 16 rarely observed V segments, including chromosome 9 orphons, were excluded from the earlier analysis of approximately 500 of the donors because counts were too low. Sequencing depth was assumed to be roughly uniform across donors in the presence/absence analyses, though that assumption may not hold. It was suggested by the authors that the approach could potentially be generalized to other disease states and immunological phenotypes. Across donors, most TCR sequences were observed very rarely, whereas some public TCRs were present in many individuals. In the study, approximately 160 TCR beta chains were listed as associated with cytomegalovirus. In a later analysis, TCR association rates were found to vary across HLA loci, with the most associated TCRs seen for DRB1 alleles and the fewest for HLA-C alleles. Compared with the roughly 600-donor mean, donors in an Asian-associated ancestry cluster had fewer N-insertions in productive TCRs, according to a later genetic analysis. Most CMV-associated TCR beta chains appeared to be HLA-restricted in a later analysis, and the HLA associations seemed to be driven largely by CMV exposure. A cluster of highly shared sequence variants was judged likely to be a technical artifact of the sequencing pipeline. Because HLA typing was missing for some donors at each locus, association tests included only the typed subset. An association between a missense DCLRE1C variant and V-gene and J-gene trimming of TCR beta chains was found in a later genetic analysis and replicated in an independent cohort. This cohort had only TCR beta chains sequenced, and the lack of alpha or paired-chain data limited which features could be detected. In both the original and validation cohorts, the classifier was reported to diagnose cytomegalovirus status with high specificity and sensitivity. A further reported finding was that TCR beta sequences accurately predicted the HLA-A and HLA-B alleles for most subjects in the first cohort. Assigning TCR associations to individual alleles was difficult when HLA alleles, especially DR and DQ, strongly co-occurred. Some IMGT-functional V segments, including TRBV6-2 and TRBV6-3, could not be distinguished by the 87-base-pair reads and were therefore excluded. Three of the identified cytomegalovirus-associated TCR beta chains were confirmed in vitro to be specific for cytomegalovirus antigens. Broadly in line with IMGT annotations, most TCR beta V segments showed up in productive rearrangements about 87% or about 30% of the time in an earlier analysis of roughly 590 of the donors. For the cohort, immune exposure information was limited to CMV serostatus.

From its cysteine to its phenylalanine, the CDR3 spans 16 amino acids. Here the CDR3 DNA is all that survives: 48 bases in frame from base 1. CDR1 and CDR2 are read off the germline V gene (reference sequence) as SEHNR and FQNEAQ. V loses 5 bases at its end and J loses 6 bases; junction bases beyond the gene matches: 12. The cohort was made up of under 800 healthy bone marrow donors. At the time of sampling, all cohort members were nominally healthy, though unrecorded immune exposures were likely present. The donor was CMV seropositive and belonged to the group of 250 to 300 seropositive cohort members. A peripheral blood sample was collected from each donor, and TCR beta sequencing was performed on peripheral blood mononuclear cells. Genomic DNA was extracted from the blood cell samples with the Qiagen DNeasy Blood Extraction Kit.

Specimen: PBMCs. This clonotype originated in a man aged 50-60 years in good health and CMV-seropositive. The chain links TRBV7-9 with TRBJ2-3, with TRBD2 matching 9 junction bases. The CDR3 protein: CASSLLTSGAVDTQYF. The nucleotide sequence reads as follows: TGTGCCAGCAGCCTCTTGACTAGCGGCGCCGTGGATACGCAGTATTTT.